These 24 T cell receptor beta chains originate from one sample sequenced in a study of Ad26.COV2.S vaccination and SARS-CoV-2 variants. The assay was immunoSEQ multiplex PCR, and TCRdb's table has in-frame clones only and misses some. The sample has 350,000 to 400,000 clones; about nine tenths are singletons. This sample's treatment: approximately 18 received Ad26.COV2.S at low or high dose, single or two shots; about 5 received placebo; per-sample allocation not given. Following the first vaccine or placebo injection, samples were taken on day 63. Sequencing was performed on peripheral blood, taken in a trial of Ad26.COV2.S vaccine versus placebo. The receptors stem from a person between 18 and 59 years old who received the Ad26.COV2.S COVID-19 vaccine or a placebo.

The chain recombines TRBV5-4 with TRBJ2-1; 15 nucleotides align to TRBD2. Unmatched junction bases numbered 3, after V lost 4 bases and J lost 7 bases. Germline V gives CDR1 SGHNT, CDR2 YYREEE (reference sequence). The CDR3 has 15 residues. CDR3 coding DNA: TGTGCCAGCAGCACCGGACTAGCGGGGGGGAATGAGCAGTTCTTC. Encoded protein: CASSTGLAGGNEQFF. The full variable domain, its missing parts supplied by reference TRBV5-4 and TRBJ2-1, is ETGVTQSPTHLIKTRGQQVTLRCSSQSGHNTVSWYQQALGQGPQFIFQYYREEENGRGNFPPRFSGLQFPNYSSELNVNALELDDSALYLCASSTGLAGGNEQFFGPGTRLTVL.

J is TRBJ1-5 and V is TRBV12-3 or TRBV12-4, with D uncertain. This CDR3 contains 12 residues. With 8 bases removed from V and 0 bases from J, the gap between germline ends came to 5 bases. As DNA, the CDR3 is TGTGCCAGCGTGGGTAGCAATCAGCCCCAGCATTTT. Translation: CASVGSNQPQHF.

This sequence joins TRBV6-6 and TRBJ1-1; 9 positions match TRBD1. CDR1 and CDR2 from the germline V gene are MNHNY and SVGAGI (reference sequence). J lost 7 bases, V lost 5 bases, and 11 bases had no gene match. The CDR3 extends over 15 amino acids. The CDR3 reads CASSHLQGARSEAFF. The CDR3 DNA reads TGTGCCAGCAGTCACCTACAGGGGGCTAGAAGTGAAGCTTTCTTT.

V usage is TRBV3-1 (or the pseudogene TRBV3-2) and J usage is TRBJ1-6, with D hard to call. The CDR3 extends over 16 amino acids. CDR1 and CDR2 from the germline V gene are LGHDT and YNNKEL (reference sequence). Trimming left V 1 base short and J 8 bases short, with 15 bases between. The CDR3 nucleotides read TGTGCCAGCAGCCAAGCAAACCGGGCTAGGGATTCACCCCTCCACTTT. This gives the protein CASSQANRARDSPLHF.

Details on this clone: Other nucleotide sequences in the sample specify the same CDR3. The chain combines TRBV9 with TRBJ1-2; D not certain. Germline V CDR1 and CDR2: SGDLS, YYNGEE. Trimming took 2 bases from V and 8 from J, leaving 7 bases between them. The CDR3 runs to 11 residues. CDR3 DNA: TGTGCCAGCAGCGTGGACGGCGGCTACACCTTC. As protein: CASSVDGGYTF.

The CDR3 sequence is CASSQMGGLQPYEQYF. The CDR3 DNA reads as TGCGCCAGCAGCCAAATGGGTGGGCTCCAGCCTTACGAGCAGTACTTC. The V gene is TRBV4-1, the J gene TRBJ2-7; D ambiguous. V was clipped by 2 bases and J by 4 bases, with 18 bases between them. The length of the CDR3 is 16 residues. The V gene's germline CDR1 is MGHRA and CDR2 YSYEKL.

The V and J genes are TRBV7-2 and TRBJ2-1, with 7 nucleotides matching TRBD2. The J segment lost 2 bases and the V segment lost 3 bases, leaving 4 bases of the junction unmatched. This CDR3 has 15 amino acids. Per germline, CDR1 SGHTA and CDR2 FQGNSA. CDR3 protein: CASSFGGGAYNEQFF. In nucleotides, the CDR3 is TGTGCCAGCAGCTTCGGTGGGGGGGCCTACAATGAGCAGTTCTTC. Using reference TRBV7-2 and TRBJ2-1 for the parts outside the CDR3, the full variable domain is GAGVSQSPSNKVTEKGKDVELRCDPISGHTALYWYRQSLGQGLEFLIYFQGNSAPDKSGLPSDRFSAERTGGSVSTLTIQRTQQEDSAVYLCASSFGGGAYNEQFFGPGTRLTVL.

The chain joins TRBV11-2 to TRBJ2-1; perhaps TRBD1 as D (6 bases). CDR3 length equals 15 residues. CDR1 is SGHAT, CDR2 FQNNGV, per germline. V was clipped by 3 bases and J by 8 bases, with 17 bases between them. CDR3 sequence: CASSLAGTRFDEQFF. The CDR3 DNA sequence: TGTGCCAGCAGCTTGGCCGGGACACGGTTTGATGAGCAGTTCTTC.

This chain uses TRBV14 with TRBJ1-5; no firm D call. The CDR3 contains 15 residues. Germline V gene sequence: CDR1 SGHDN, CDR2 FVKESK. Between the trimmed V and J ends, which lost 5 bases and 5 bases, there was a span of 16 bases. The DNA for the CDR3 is TGTGCCAGCAGCTGTAAGACCCCCGGGCATCAGCCCCAGCATTTT. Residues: CASSCKTPGHQPQHF.

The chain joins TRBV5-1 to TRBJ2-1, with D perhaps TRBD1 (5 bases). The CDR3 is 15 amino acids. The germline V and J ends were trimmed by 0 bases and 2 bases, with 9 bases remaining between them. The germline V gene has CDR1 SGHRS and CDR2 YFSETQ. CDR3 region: CASSLEGATYNEQFF. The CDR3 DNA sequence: TGCGCCAGCAGCTTGGAAGGGGCCACCTACAATGAGCAGTTCTTC.

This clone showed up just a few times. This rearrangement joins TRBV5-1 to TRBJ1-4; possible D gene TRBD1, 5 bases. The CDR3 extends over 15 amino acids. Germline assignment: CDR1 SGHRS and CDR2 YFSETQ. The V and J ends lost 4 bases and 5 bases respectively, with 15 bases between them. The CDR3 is CASSPDGAGNEKLFF. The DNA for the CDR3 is TGCGCCAGCAGCCCTGACGGGGCAGGGAATGAAAAACTGTTTTTT.

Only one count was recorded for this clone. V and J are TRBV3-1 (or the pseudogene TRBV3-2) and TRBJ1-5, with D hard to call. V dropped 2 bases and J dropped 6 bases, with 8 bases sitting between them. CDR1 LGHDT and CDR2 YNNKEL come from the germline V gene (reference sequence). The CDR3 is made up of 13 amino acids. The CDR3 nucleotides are TGTGCCAGCAGCCAAATCGGTAGTCAGCCCCAGCATTTT. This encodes CASSQIGSQPQHF.

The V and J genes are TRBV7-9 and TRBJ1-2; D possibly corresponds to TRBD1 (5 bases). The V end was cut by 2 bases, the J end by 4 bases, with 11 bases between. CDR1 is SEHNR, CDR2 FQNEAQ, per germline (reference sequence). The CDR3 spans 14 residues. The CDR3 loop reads CASSLSSGSYGYTF. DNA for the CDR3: TGTGCCAGCAGCTTAAGTTCAGGGTCCTATGGCTACACCTTC.

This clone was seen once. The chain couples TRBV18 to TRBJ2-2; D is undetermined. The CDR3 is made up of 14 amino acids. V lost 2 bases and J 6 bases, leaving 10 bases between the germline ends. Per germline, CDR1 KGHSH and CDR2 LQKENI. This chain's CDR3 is CASSPGPGSGELFF. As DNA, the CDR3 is TGTGCCAGCTCACCAGGCCCTGGCTCCGGGGAGCTGTTTTTT.

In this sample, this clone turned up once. The DNA for the CDR3 is TGTGCCAGCAGCCCGAGTGCGGGGTGGAATGAGCAGTTCTTC. Its translation is CASSPSAGWNEQFF. The rearrangement links TRBV7-9 to TRBJ2-1, with D perhaps matching TRBD2 (6 bases). The length of the CDR3 is 14 residues. Looked up from germline, CDR1 is SEHNR and CDR2 is FQNEAQ (reference sequence). V shed 5 bases and J shed 7 bases, with 15 bases lying between them.

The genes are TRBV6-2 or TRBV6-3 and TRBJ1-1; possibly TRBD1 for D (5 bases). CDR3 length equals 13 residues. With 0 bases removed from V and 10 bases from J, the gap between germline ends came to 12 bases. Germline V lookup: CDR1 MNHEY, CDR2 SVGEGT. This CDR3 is CASSYSEGWGAFF. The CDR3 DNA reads TGTGCCAGCAGTTACTCGGAGGGGTGGGGAGCTTTCTTT.

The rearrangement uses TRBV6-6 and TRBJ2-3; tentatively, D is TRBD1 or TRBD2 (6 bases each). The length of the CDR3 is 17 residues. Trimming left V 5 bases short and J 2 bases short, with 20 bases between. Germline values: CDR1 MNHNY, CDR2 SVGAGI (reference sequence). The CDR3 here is CASSRGPARSPTDTQYF. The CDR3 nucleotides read TGTGCCAGCAGTCGGGGGCCTGCACGGTCACCCACAGATACGCAGTATTTT.

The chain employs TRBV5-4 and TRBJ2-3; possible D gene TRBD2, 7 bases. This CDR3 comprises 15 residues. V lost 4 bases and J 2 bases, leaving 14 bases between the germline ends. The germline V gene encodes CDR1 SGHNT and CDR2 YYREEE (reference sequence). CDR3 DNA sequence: TGTGCCAGCAGCCCTCGGGGGGCCTACACAGATACGCAGTATTTT. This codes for CASSPRGAYTDTQYF.

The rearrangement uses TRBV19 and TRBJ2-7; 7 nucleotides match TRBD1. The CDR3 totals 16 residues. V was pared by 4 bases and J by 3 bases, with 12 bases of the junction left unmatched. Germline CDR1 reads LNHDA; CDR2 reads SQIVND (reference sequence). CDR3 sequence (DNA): TGTGCCAGTAGTAGCCAACAGGGGTTGGGGATCTACGAGCAGTACTTC. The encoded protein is CASSSQQGLGIYEQYF. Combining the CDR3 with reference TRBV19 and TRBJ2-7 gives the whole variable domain DGGITQSPKYLFRKEGQNVTLSCEQNLNHDAMYWYRQDPGQGLRLIYYSQIVNDFQKGDIAEGYSVSREKKESFPLTVTSAQKNPTAFYLCASSSQQGLGIYEQYFGPGTRLTVT.

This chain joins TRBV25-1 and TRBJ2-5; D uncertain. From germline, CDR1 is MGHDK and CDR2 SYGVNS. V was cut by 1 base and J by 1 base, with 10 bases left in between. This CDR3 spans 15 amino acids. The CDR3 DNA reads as TGTGCCAGCAGTGAATCCACGGTAACCCAAGAGACCCAGTACTTC. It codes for CASSESTVTQETQYF.

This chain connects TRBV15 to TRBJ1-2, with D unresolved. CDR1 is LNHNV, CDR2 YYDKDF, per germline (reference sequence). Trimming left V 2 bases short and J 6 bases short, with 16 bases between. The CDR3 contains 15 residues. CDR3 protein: CATSRSASHWDGYTF. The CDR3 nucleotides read TGTGCCACCAGCAGATCGGCCTCCCATTGGGATGGCTACACCTTC.

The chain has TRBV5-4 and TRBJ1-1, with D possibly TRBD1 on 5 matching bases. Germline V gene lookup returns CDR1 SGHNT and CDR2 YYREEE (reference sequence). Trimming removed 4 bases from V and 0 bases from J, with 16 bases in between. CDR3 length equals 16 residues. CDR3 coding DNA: TGTGCCAGCAGCCCGGGGGGGGTCCTCATGAACACTGAAGCTTTCTTT. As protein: CASSPGGVLMNTEAFF.

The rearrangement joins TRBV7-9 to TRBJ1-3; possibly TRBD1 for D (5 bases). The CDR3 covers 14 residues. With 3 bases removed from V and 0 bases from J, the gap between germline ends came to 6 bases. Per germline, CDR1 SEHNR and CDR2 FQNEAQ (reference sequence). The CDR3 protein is CASSFDSSGNTIYF. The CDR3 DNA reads TGTGCCAGCAGCTTTGACAGCTCTGGAAACACCATATATTTT.

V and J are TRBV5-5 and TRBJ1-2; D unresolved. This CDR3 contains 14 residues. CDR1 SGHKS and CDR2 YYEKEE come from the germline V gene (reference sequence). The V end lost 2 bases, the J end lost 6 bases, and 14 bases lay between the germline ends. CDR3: CASSFPGGRNGYTF. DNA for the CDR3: TGTGCCAGCAGCTTTCCAGGAGGGAGGAATGGCTACACCTTC.